Below, 5 T cell receptor beta chains from the same sample are listed, as sequenced in a study of cytotoxic CD8 clonotypes in ibrutinib-treated CLL. Clones were sequenced by immunoSEQ multiplex PCR, and TCRdb holds only the in-frame ones, with some missing. In the table there are 300,000 to 350,000 clones, roughly 80% of which are singletons. Sequenced material: PBMCs, taken before ibrutinib treatment. The receptor source for this set is a human donor with chronic lymphocytic leukemia.

The chain couples TRBV5-1 to TRBJ2-4; D is ambiguous. CDR3 size: 18 residues. Between the trimmed V and J ends, which lost 0 bases and 0 bases, there was a span of 16 bases. Germline V gives CDR1 SGHRS, CDR2 YFSETQ. This CDR3 reads CASSLALGADLAKNIQYF. CDR3 DNA: TGCGCCAGCAGCTTGGCCCTAGGAGCAGATCTAGCCAAAAACATTCAGTACTTC.

The rearrangement links TRBV5-1 to TRBJ2-7; no firm D call. The CDR3 totals 13 residues. Germline values: CDR1 SGHRS, CDR2 YFSETQ. The V end lost 3 bases, the J end lost 3 bases, and 10 bases lay between the germline ends. This chain's CDR3 is CASSSRADYEQYF. CDR3 sequence (DNA): TGCGCCAGCAGCTCCCGGGCCGACTACGAGCAGTACTTC.

V gene TRBV29-1 combines with J gene TRBJ2-3; the match to TRBD2 covers 7 bases. The junction had 14 bases not matched to a gene; V was cut back by 4 bases and J by 4 bases. The CDR3 has 16 residues. CDR1 and CDR2 (germline): SQVTM, ANQGSEA. CDR3 sequence (DNA): TGCAGCGTTGGGTTTTCCGGCGGGAGAGTTCCAGATACGCAGTATTTT. This codes for CSVGFSGGRVPDTQYF.

V is TRBV2 and J is TRBJ2-5; tentatively, D is TRBD1 (6 bases). Trimming took off 5 bases at V and 5 bases at J, with 9 bases between the two ends. This CDR3 is 12 amino acids long. Per germline, CDR1 SNHLY and CDR2 FYNNEI. CDR3 sequence: CASSYDRETQYF. The DNA of the CDR3 is TGTGCCAGCAGTTACGACAGGGAGACCCAGTACTTC.

V usage is TRBV19 and J usage is TRBJ2-3, with TRBD2 matching 8 bases. The V segment lost 8 bases and the J segment 2 bases; nucleotides outside the gene matches: 6. Germline lookup yields CDR1 LNHDA and CDR2 SQIVND (reference sequence). This CDR3 has 14 amino acids. The CDR3 is CASSGGWPTDTQYF. The CDR3 DNA sequence: TGTGCCAGTTCGGGGGGGTGGCCCACAGATACGCAGTATTTT.